Following are 26 T cell receptor beta chains from one sample sequenced in a study of OX40 agonist ivuxolimab in advanced cancers. The table came from immunoSEQ multiplex PCR; TCRdb's copy has only in-frame clones and leaves some out. The sample contains about 59,000 clones, 75% to 95% of which appear only once. The source was CD4+ or CD8+ T cells sorted from blood, collected in a trial of the OX40 agonist ivuxolimab. These receptors were obtained from an adult with an advanced solid tumor such as melanoma, head and neck, liver or kidney cancer.

V and J are TRBV7-8 and TRBJ2-7, with 8 bases fitting TRBD2. The germline CDR1 and CDR2 sequences are SGHVS and FQNEAQ. The V segment lost 0 bases and the J segment 3 bases; nucleotides outside the gene matches: 7. This CDR3 has 16 residues. The CDR3 loop reads CASSLARTLAGYEQYF. The CDR3 DNA reads as TGTGCCAGCAGCTTAGCAAGGACGCTAGCGGGCTACGAGCAGTACTTC.

This clone was recorded only once. This chain links TRBV27 with TRBJ2-3, with D unresolved. This CDR3 spans 15 amino acids. Germline-derived CDR1 and CDR2 are MNHEY and SMNVEV (reference sequence). V lost 2 bases, J lost 1 base, and 10 bases lay in between. Written as DNA, the CDR3 is TGTGCCAGCAGTTTAGGGGAAGCTGGCACAGATACGCAGTATTTT. Its protein product is CASSLGEAGTDTQYF.

The rearrangement joins TRBV29-1 to TRBJ2-1, with unresolved D. The CDR3 runs to 12 residues. Per the germline V gene, CDR1 is SQVTM and CDR2 is ANQGSEA. The V gene lost 4 bases and the J gene lost 0 bases, with 4 bases spanning the gap. This CDR3 reads CSVGSSYNEQFF. CDR3 coding DNA: TGCAGCGTTGGGAGCTCCTACAATGAGCAGTTCTTC.

The chain employs TRBV27 and TRBJ2-7; D unresolved. Germline values: CDR1 MNHEY, CDR2 SMNVEV (reference sequence). CDR3 length equals 13 residues. V shed 7 bases and J shed 2 bases, with 12 bases lying between them. The CDR3 sequence is CASMARPTYEQYF. In nucleotides, the CDR3 is TGTGCCAGCATGGCGAGACCCACCTACGAGCAGTACTTC.

The chain links TRBV27 to TRBJ1-2; 11 bases are a match to TRBD1. V shed 5 bases, J shed 4 bases, and the junction held 6 bases outside the gene matches. The V gene's germline CDR1 is MNHEY and CDR2 SMNVEV (reference sequence). The CDR3 has 15 residues. The CDR3 DNA is TGTGCCAGCAGTCCTCGGACAGGGGGCGTCTATGGCTACACCTTC. It specifies CASSPRTGGVYGYTF.

The chain couples TRBV16 to TRBJ1-2; D gene uncertain. This CDR3 has 13 amino acids. The V and J ends lost 4 bases and 4 bases respectively, with 10 bases between them. Germline CDR1 and CDR2: KGHSY and FQNENV. In DNA, the CDR3 is TGTGCCAGCAGCCCTGGACGGATCTATGGCTACACCTTC. Protein product: CASSPGRIYGYTF.

The chain carries TRBV19 and TRBJ2-7; 12 bases map to TRBD1. Germline assignment: CDR1 LNHDA and CDR2 SQIVND (reference sequence). After removal of 5 bases from V and 5 bases from J, the junction contained 22 bases not matched to a gene. The CDR3 runs to 20 residues. CDR3: CASSPPTGTGGPLFPDEQYF. The CDR3 region has the DNA TGTGCCAGTAGTCCCCCCACCGGGACAGGGGGCCCCCTTTTTCCTGACGAGCAGTACTTC.

Turning to this clone: One end of the junction does not line up with germline, which may come from a read error. The chain combines TRBV19 with TRBJ2-7; possibly TRBD1 for D (5 bases). The CDR3 runs 11 residues. Looked up from germline, CDR1 is LNHDA and CDR2 is SQIVND (reference sequence). The CDR3 loop is CASSFGAEQYF. CDR3 nucleotide sequence: TGTGCGAGTAGTTTTGGGGCCGAGCAGTACTTC. The full variable domain, completed using reference TRBV19 and TRBJ2-7, is DGGITQSPKYLFRKEGQNVTLSCEQNLNHDAMYWYRQDPGQGLRLIYYSQIVNDFQKGDIAEGYSVSREKKESFPLTVTSAQKNPTAFYLCASSFGAEQYFGPGTRLTVT.

This rearrangement joins TRBV29-1 to TRBJ2-7, with D possibly being TRBD1 (6 bases). This CDR3 spans 12 amino acids. Germline values: CDR1 SQVTM, CDR2 ANQGSEA. Trimming shortened V by 6 bases and J by 2 bases, and 11 bases separated the two germline ends. The CDR3: CSVVGTTYEQYF. Here the CDR3 DNA reads TGCAGCGTAGTTGGGACAACCTACGAGCAGTACTTC.

The chain links TRBV19 to TRBJ2-1; D unresolved. The CDR3 contains 11 residues. The V end lost 7 bases, the J end lost 4 bases, and 5 bases lay between the germline ends. Germline V gives CDR1 LNHDA, CDR2 SQIVND (reference sequence). The CDR3 DNA sequence: TGTGCCAGTATATCATACAATGAGCAGTTCTTC. Its translation: CASISYNEQFF.

The chain links TRBV7-9 to TRBJ2-6, with 8 nucleotides matching TRBD2. Germline loops: CDR1 SEHNR, CDR2 FQNEAQ (reference sequence). This CDR3 has 15 amino acids. Germline trimming cut 5 bases from V and 2 bases from J; bases unmatched to any gene: 2. CDR3 protein: CASSRLATGANVLTF. CDR3 DNA sequence: TGTGCCAGCAGCCGACTAGCGACTGGGGCCAACGTCCTGACTTTC.

J is TRBJ2-1 and V is TRBV7-9; unclear D gene. V was pared by 3 bases and J by 9 bases, with 27 bases between. Germline-derived CDR1 and CDR2 are SEHNR and FQNEAQ (reference sequence). The CDR3 extends over 18 amino acids. CDR3 nucleotides: TGTGCCAGCAGCTTGATCTTGGTATTAGGGTCAAAACCTGTTGAGCAGTTCTTC. Its translation is CASSLILVLGSKPVEQFF. Full variable domain (missing parts from reference TRBV7-9 and TRBJ2-1): DTGVSQNPRHKITKRGQNVTFRCDPISEHNRLYWYRQTLGQGPEFLTYFQNEAQLEKSRLLSDRFSAERPKGSFSTLEIQRTEQGDSAMYLCASSLILVLGSKPVEQFFGPGTRLTVL.

V gene TRBV12-5 combines with J gene TRBJ2-4, with D maybe TRBD1 (6 bases). V lost 5 bases to trimming and J lost 8 bases, with 13 bases between them. In germline, CDR1 is LGHNT, CDR2 FRNRAP. The CDR3 loop spans 13 amino acids. The CDR3 DNA reads TGTGCTAGTGGTGGGCAGGGGTGGGACATTCAGTACTTC. It yields the protein CASGGQGWDIQYF.

Remarks on this clone: The sample has other DNA sequences that encode this CDR3 too. This chain joins TRBV7-9 and TRBJ1-2; 8 bases line up with TRBD1. This CDR3 is 12 amino acids long. The V gene's germline CDR1 is SEHNR and CDR2 FQNEAQ (reference sequence). V was pared by 6 bases and J by 8 bases, with 5 bases of the junction left unmatched. CDR3 amino acids: CASSQPGGGYTF. CDR3 DNA sequence: TGTGCCAGCAGTCAGCCAGGGGGCGGCTACACCTTC.

J is TRBJ2-1 and V is TRBV27; D is unclear. This CDR3 comprises 12 residues. V was trimmed by 2 bases and J by 5 bases, leaving 4 bases between them. Looked up from germline, CDR1 is MNHEY and CDR2 is SMNVEV (reference sequence). The CDR3 DNA reads as TGTGCCAGCAGTTTAACTAACAATGAGCAGTTCTTC. Its protein is CASSLTNNEQFF.

This clone is a singleton in its sample. This CDR3 is also generated by other DNA sequences in the sample. The J gene is TRBJ1-5, the V gene TRBV27; D not resolved. The length of the CDR3 is 15 residues. Germline V gives CDR1 MNHEY, CDR2 SMNVEV (reference sequence). V was shortened by 0 bases and J by 0 bases, with 6 bases between the two germline ends. The CDR3 DNA reads TGTGCCAGCAGTTTATCCGGGTATAGCAATCAGCCCCAGCATTTT. Its protein is CASSLSGYSNQPQHF.

This clone was counted a single time. The V and J genes are TRBV5-6 and TRBJ2-5; tentatively, D is TRBD1 (6 bases). Trimming removed 2 bases at V and 4 bases at J, with 12 bases between. CDR3 length: 14 residues. The germline V gene has CDR1 SGHDT and CDR2 YYEEEE. This chain's CDR3 is CASSLQGRGETQYF. Written as DNA, the CDR3 is TGTGCCAGCAGCTTACAGGGTAGAGGAGAGACCCAGTACTTC.

This rearrangement joins TRBV7-9 to TRBJ2-5; TRBD2 is a possible D gene (6 bases). V was shortened by 1 base and J by 10 bases, with 10 bases between the two germline ends. The CDR3 is 12 amino acids. Germline-derived CDR1 and CDR2 are SEHNR and FQNEAQ (reference sequence). Here the CDR3 reads CASSLGGRGQYF. The CDR3 DNA follows: TGTGCCAGCAGCTTAGGTGGGCGGGGCCAGTACTTC.

The V gene is TRBV28, the J gene TRBJ2-5; unclear D gene. The V gene's germline CDR1 is MDHEN and CDR2 SYDVKM. The germline V and J ends were trimmed by 2 bases and 5 bases, with 12 bases remaining between them. There are 14 residues in the CDR3. The CDR3 DNA reads TGTGCCAGCAGTTTAAATGGGGTCGGGGAGACCCAGTACTTC. This gives the protein CASSLNGVGETQYF.

V gene TRBV5-6 combines with J gene TRBJ2-2, with D tentatively TRBD1 or TRBD2 (5 bases each). Germline loops: CDR1 SGHDT, CDR2 YYEEEE. V lost 0 bases, J lost 6 bases, and 6 bases lay in between. The length of the CDR3 is 13 residues. The DNA for the CDR3 is TGTGCCAGCAGCTTGGCGGGGCCCGGGGAGCTGTTTTTT. It translates to CASSLAGPGELFF.

V and J are TRBV7-9 and TRBJ2-3; D may be TRBD2 (5 bases). This CDR3 is 12 amino acids long. Deletions cut 3 bases from V and 14 bases from J, with 15 bases between. Germline CDR1 reads SEHNR; CDR2 reads FQNEAQ (reference sequence). Here the CDR3 DNA reads TGTGCCAGCAGCTTGGACTTTAGTCTCCTGTATTTT. Its protein product is CASSLDFSLLYF.

The chain carries TRBV7-8 and TRBJ1-5; unclear D gene. CDR3 size: 13 residues. The V end lost 7 bases, the J end lost 4 bases, and 11 bases lay between the germline ends. Per the germline V gene, CDR1 is SGHVS and CDR2 is FQNEAQ. The DNA of the CDR3 is TGTGCCAGCACCCACAAAAGGAATCAGCCCCAGCATTTT. Translating gives CASTHKRNQPQHF.

This clone was counted a few times. The V call is TRBV13, the J call TRBJ2-7, with 8 bases aligning to TRBD2. The V gene end was trimmed by 5 bases and the J gene end by 0 bases; junction bases not matched to a gene: 6. The CDR3 is 15 amino acids. The germline V gene has CDR1 PRHDT and CDR2 FYEKMQ (reference sequence). In DNA form, the CDR3 reads TGTGCCAGCAGCCCCGCTAGCGGGTACTCCTACGAGCAGTACTTC. It yields the protein CASSPASGYSYEQYF.

This sequence joins TRBV28 and TRBJ1-1; D unclear. V was cut by 2 bases and J by 0 bases, with 4 bases left in between. The CDR3 consists of 13 residues. The germline V gene encodes CDR1 MDHEN and CDR2 SYDVKM. CDR3 in amino acids: CASSLGMNTEAFF. The CDR3 nucleotides are TGTGCCAGCAGTTTAGGGATGAACACTGAAGCTTTCTTT.

The count of this clone is one. The V call is TRBV11-2, the J call TRBJ1-4, with TRBD1 identical over 9 bases. J lost 7 bases, V lost 5 bases, and 14 bases had no gene match. CDR1 SGHAT and CDR2 FQNNGV come from the germline V gene. The CDR3 totals 17 residues. For the CDR3, the DNA is TGTGCCAGCAGCCTCCGCAGAGAGGGACAGGGAGGTGAAAAACTGTTTTTT. Translation: CASSLRREGQGGEKLFF.

This clone has only one observation. CDR3 coding DNA: TGTGCTAGTGGTTTGACTATCGGGACAGGGGGCGGCACAGATACGCAGTATTTT. Translating gives CASGLTIGTGGGTDTQYF. This chain uses TRBV12-5 with TRBJ2-3; TRBD1 agrees at 12 bases. The CDR3 consists of 18 residues. Per germline, CDR1 LGHNT and CDR2 FRNRAP. With 2 bases clipped from V and 1 base from J, the junction kept 7 bases outside the gene matches.